Each of the 24 T cell receptor beta chains below was sequenced from the same sample in a study of T cells after yellow fever vaccination. TCRdb redid the calling of the 5' RACE reads with MiXCR, one entry per CDR3 protein. The sample lists about 300,000 distinct CDR3 sequences; 6.8% were seen once. The sequenced sample was PBMCs, obtained roughly 47 days after the first yellow fever vaccination. The receptors were sampled from a man younger than 35 who received the YFV17D yellow fever vaccine.

In this sample, this clonotype turned up a few times. The chain joins TRBV20-1 to TRBJ1-5; D gene unclear. V lost 2 bases, J lost 0 bases, and 5 bases lay in between. The CDR3 length is 13 residues. CDR1 is DFQATT and CDR2 is SNEGSKA in the germline V gene (reference sequence). The CDR3 loop reads CSARQDSNQPQHF. The CDR3 region has the DNA TGCAGTGCTAGACAGGATAGCAATCAGCCCCAGCATTTT.

The rearrangement uses TRBV20-1 and TRBJ1-5; TRBD1 is a possible D gene (5 bases). This CDR3 has 13 amino acids. The germline V gene has CDR1 DFQATT and CDR2 SNEGSKA (reference sequence). Trimming pared 1 base from V and 3 bases from J, leaving 7 bases between. CDR3 sequence reads: CSARGQLNQPQHF. The CDR3 bases are TGCAGTGCTAGAGGACAGCTCAATCAGCCCCAGCATTTT.

This clonotype was observed a handful of times. The chain combines TRBV3-1 with TRBJ2-1; TRBD2 agrees at 8 bases. V lost 3 bases and J lost 8; bases outside the gene matches: 9. The CDR3 is 15 amino acids. The germline CDR1 and CDR2 sequences are LGHDT and YNNKEL (reference sequence). CDR3 sequence reads: CASSHGGAPQYEQFF. For the CDR3, the DNA is TGTGCCAGCAGCCACGGGGGGGCCCCTCAGTATGAGCAGTTCTTC.

This clonotype was seen many times. The rearrangement links TRBV5-5 to TRBJ1-1; D remains unclear. Germline values: CDR1 SGHKS, CDR2 YYEKEE (reference sequence). CDR3 size: 14 residues. The germline V and J ends were trimmed by 4 bases and 1 base, with 11 bases remaining between them. As DNA, the CDR3 is TGTGCCAGCAGCCTGTCGGCAACGAACACTGAAGCTTTCTTT. Protein sequence: CASSLSATNTEAFF.

This chain uses TRBV5-1 with TRBJ2-2, with D possibly TRBD2 on 6 matching bases. CDR3 length: 15 amino acids. With 0 bases removed from V and 6 bases from J, the gap between germline ends came to 12 bases. Looked up from germline, CDR1 is SGHRS and CDR2 is YFSETQ. This chain's CDR3 is CASSLAVGSAGELFF. The CDR3 bases are TGCGCCAGCAGCTTGGCGGTCGGGAGTGCCGGGGAGCTGTTTTTT.

CDR3 sequence: CASRPGLASDTQYF. DNA for the CDR3: TGCGCCAGCCGGCCGGGACTAGCGTCAGATACGCAGTATTTT. This rearrangement joins TRBV5-1 to TRBJ2-3; 10 bases are shared with TRBD2. The length of the CDR3 is 14 residues. V shed 7 bases, J shed 4 bases, and the junction held 6 bases outside the gene matches. Germline V gives CDR1 SGHRS, CDR2 YFSETQ.

Many counts were recorded for this clonotype. The chain combines TRBV28 with TRBJ2-5, with 8 bases lining up with TRBD2. CDR1 and CDR2 (germline): MDHEN, SYDVKM. This CDR3 has 16 residues. Germline trimming cut 3 bases from V and 4 bases from J; bases unmatched to any gene: 10. This chain's CDR3 is CASSLYGGAVGETQYF. The CDR3 coding sequence is TGTGCCAGCAGTTTGTACGGGGGGGCAGTCGGAGAGACCCAGTACTTC.

This clonotype occurred many times. V gene TRBV7-2 combines with J gene TRBJ1-6; a weak D match, TRBD1 (6 bases). The CDR3 runs 15 residues. The V and J ends lost 5 bases and 11 bases respectively, with 19 bases between them. CDR1 and CDR2 (germline): SGHTA, FQGNSA. The CDR3 DNA reads TGTGCCAGCAGCCCACAGGGCGGCGGGGGTACACCCCTCCACTTT. Its translation: CASSPQGGGGTPLHF.

This clonotype was seen many times. CDR3 nucleotide sequence: TGTGCCAGCAGGGAGTTAGGACAGGGAAAGACCCAGTACTTC. It codes for CASRELGQGKTQYF. The gene calls are TRBV28 and TRBJ2-5; 8 bases map to TRBD1. Germline CDR1 is MDHEN and CDR2 is SYDVKM. This CDR3 spans 14 amino acids. Trimming cost V 6 bases and J 6 bases; bases outside gene matches: 9.

This clonotype was observed a handful of times. The rearrangement joins TRBV7-6 to TRBJ2-3; 7 nucleotides align to TRBD2. The J segment lost 2 bases and the V segment lost 1 base, leaving 3 bases of the junction unmatched. In germline, CDR1 is SGHVS, CDR2 FNYEAQ. The CDR3 runs to 15 residues. In DNA form, the CDR3 reads TGTGCCAGCAGCTTAGGGGGGGGATACACAGATACGCAGTATTTT. Protein: CASSLGGGYTDTQYF.

The V gene is TRBV7-2, the J gene TRBJ2-3; TRBD1 agrees at 7 bases. After removal of 8 bases from V and 2 bases from J, the junction contained 10 bases not matched to a gene. The V gene's germline CDR1 is SGHTA and CDR2 FQGNSA. The length of the CDR3 is 15 residues. The CDR3 DNA follows: TGTGCCAGCGGATGGACAGGTTACCTCACAGATACGCAGTATTTT. As protein: CASGWTGYLTDTQYF.

This chain connects TRBV24-1 to TRBJ2-1; TRBD1 aligns across 7 bases. The V gene end was trimmed by 4 bases and the J gene end by 4 bases; junction bases not matched to a gene: 0. Germline CDR1 is KGHDR and CDR2 is SFDVKD. The CDR3 consists of 13 residues. The CDR3 nucleotides read TGTGCCACCAGTGAGGGACAGTACAATGAGCAGTTCTTC. This encodes CATSEGQYNEQFF.

In its sample, this clonotype was seen a few times. CDR3 bases: TGTGCCAGCAGTCTGACAGGGATGAGTCAGCCCCAGCATTTT. Translation gives CASSLTGMSQPQHF. This rearrangement joins TRBV7-2 to TRBJ1-5, with 7 nucleotides matching TRBD1. The CDR3 has 14 residues. Germline V gene sequence: CDR1 SGHTA, CDR2 FQGNSA. With V trimmed by 6 bases and J by 6 bases, 8 bases remained unmatched.

This clonotype was picked up many times. This chain links TRBV27 with TRBJ2-2; tentative D call: TRBD2 (5 bases). V was trimmed by 4 bases and J by 8 bases, leaving 8 bases between them. The germline V gene has CDR1 MNHEY and CDR2 SMNVEV (reference sequence). The CDR3 extends over 12 amino acids. The chain's CDR3 is CASSYGGGELFF. CDR3 bases: TGTGCCAGCAGTTATGGCGGGGGGGAGCTGTTTTTT.

This clonotype came up many times. The chain is built from TRBV7-3 and TRBJ2-5, with 7 bases lining up with TRBD2. Germline values: CDR1 SGHTA, CDR2 FQGTGA. Trimming cost V 5 bases and J 0 bases; bases outside gene matches: 3. CDR3 length equals 14 residues. The CDR3 region is CASSLSGDQETQYF. The CDR3 bases are TGTGCCAGCAGCCTAAGCGGGGACCAAGAGACCCAGTACTTC.

This clonotype has only a few counts. The chain carries TRBV28 and TRBJ2-7, with 9 bases aligning to TRBD2. J lost 0 bases, V lost 4 bases, and 10 bases had no gene match. This CDR3 region has 17 residues. Per germline, CDR1 MDHEN and CDR2 SYDVKM. CDR3 amino acids: CASSSTPSGVLSYEQYV. The CDR3 DNA reads TGTGCCAGCAGTTCCACCCCTAGCGGGGTCCTCTCCTACGAGCAGTACGTC.

The V gene is TRBV6-5, the J gene TRBJ1-4; possibly TRBD1 for D (6 bases). The ends were cut back, 2 bases at V and 7 bases at J, with 14 bases in the middle. CDR1 MNHEY and CDR2 SVGAGI come from the germline V gene. The CDR3 totals 15 residues. The CDR3 loop reads CASSYGWGASEKLFF. In nucleotides, the CDR3 is TGTGCCAGCAGTTACGGCTGGGGGGCAAGTGAAAAACTGTTTTTT.

The V gene is TRBV4-3, the J gene TRBJ2-1, with D perhaps given as TRBD1 or TRBD2 (5 bases each). Per germline, CDR1 LGHNA and CDR2 YSLEER. The CDR3 covers 16 residues. Trimming stripped 5 bases from V and 0 bases from J, with 14 bases between. The CDR3 reads CASSGGSGSSYNEQFF. Written as DNA, the CDR3 is TGCGCCAGCAGCGGGGGAAGCGGAAGCTCCTACAATGAGCAGTTCTTC.

This clonotype was found many times. This chain uses TRBV7-8 with TRBJ2-3; tentative D call: TRBD1 (6 bases). CDR3 length equals 15 residues. Germline loops: CDR1 SGHVS, CDR2 FQNEAQ. V was cut by 2 bases and J by 2 bases, with 11 bases left in between. This chain's CDR3 is CASSLFDRLTDTQYF. The CDR3 DNA sequence: TGTGCCAGCAGCTTATTCGACAGGCTCACAGATACGCAGTATTTT. The full variable domain, rest sourced from reference TRBV7-8 and TRBJ2-3, is GAGVSQSPRYKVAKRGQDVALRCDPISGHVSLFWYQQALGQGPEFLTYFQNEAQLDKSGLPSDRFFAERPEGSVSTLKIQRTQQEDSAVYLCASSLFDRLTDTQYFGPGTRLTVL.

Comments on this clonotype: A junction end diverges from the germline sequence, so it may reflect a read error. J is TRBJ1-4 and V is TRBV4-3; TRBD1 aligns across 9 bases. This CDR3 has 16 amino acids. The V gene's germline CDR1 is LGHNA and CDR2 YSLEER. The CDR3 sequence: CVSSPDPGQGGEKLFF. In DNA form, the CDR3 reads TGCGTCAGCAGCCCAGATCCGGGACAGGGCGGCGAAAAACTGTTTTTT.

The table lists this clonotype with a few counts. The rearrangement joins TRBV3-1 to TRBJ1-2, with 8 bases that match TRBD1. V was pared by 4 bases and J by 10 bases, with 8 bases of the junction left unmatched. Per germline, CDR1 LGHDT and CDR2 YNNKEL (reference sequence). The CDR3 contains 13 residues. The CDR3 DNA follows: TGTGCCAGCAGCCGAGACAGGGGCAGTGACTACACCTTC. Translated, it gives CASSRDRGSDYTF.

The chain employs TRBV13 and TRBJ2-3; TRBD2 aligns across 12 bases. The trim removed 3 bases at V and 3 bases at J, leaving 10 bases unmatched. The CDR3 runs to 18 residues. The germline V gene has CDR1 PRHDT and CDR2 FYEKMQ (reference sequence). The CDR3 nucleotides read TGTGCCAGCAGCTTCGGGACGGGTGGACTAGCGGGGACAGATACGCAGTATTTT. Amino acids: CASSFGTGGLAGTDTQYF.

The genes are TRBV5-4 and TRBJ2-1; either TRBD1 or TRBD2 may fit D (5 bases each). Germline V gene sequence: CDR1 SGHNT, CDR2 YYREEE (reference sequence). V lost 4 bases to trimming and J lost 7 bases, with 21 bases between them. The CDR3 length is 16 residues. The CDR3 DNA sequence: TGTGCCAGCAGCGGCTGGGACGCCACCGCCAAGAATGAGCAGTTCTTC. Protein product: CASSGWDATAKNEQFF.

This clonotype was seen more than once but under ten times. The V call is TRBV9, the J call TRBJ1-1, with D unresolved. CDR3 length equals 13 residues. V was cut by 0 bases and J by 5 bases, with 8 bases left in between. CDR1 is SGDLS, CDR2 YYNGEE, per germline. The CDR3 bases are TGTGCCAGCAGCGTAGCGGTGGCTACTGAAGCTTTCTTT. It translates to CASSVAVATEAFF.